Listed below are T cell receptor beta chains from one sample, sequenced in a study of blood T cell repertoires in COVID-19. Measured with immunoSEQ multiplex PCR; TCRdb has only the in-frame clones, and not every one. The top ten hold around 7% of the sample, which has about 180,000 clones, about 80% seen once. Input material: peripheral blood. The receptors come from a human donor in a cohort sampled during active COVID-19. Both conserved end residues are part of each CDR3. A D gene is named only where the DNA matches it firmly.

J | V | D | DNA | CDR3
TRBJ2-7 | TRBV11-1 | TRBD2 | TGTGCCAGCAGCTTAGCCCGGACTAGCGGCTACGAGCAGTACTTC | CASSLARTSGYEQYF
TRBJ2-2 | TRBV3-1/TRBV3-2 | NA | TGTGCCAGCAGCGAACAGGGTGGGGGCACCGGGGAGCTGTTTTTT | CASSEQGGGTGELFF
TRBJ1-3 | TRBV7-9 | TRBD1 | TGTGCCAGCAGCGGGACAGGGGGGATAGGAAACACCATATATTTT | CASSGTGGIGNTIYF
TRBJ1-2 | TRBV5-4 | NA | TGTGCCAGCAGCCCCGAGGTCAGGGGAGCTGGCTACACCTTC | CASSPEVRGAGYTF
TRBJ1-5 | TRBV15 | TRBD1 | TGTGCCACCAGCAGATCCCGCGGGGCAGGGGGACAGCCCCAGCATTTT | CATSRSRGAGGQPQHF
TRBJ2-1 | TRBV4-1 | TRBD2 | TGCGCCAGCAGTCTCGGGGGGTATGAGCAGTTCTTC | CASSLGGYEQFF
TRBJ2-2 | TRBV5-1 | NA | TGCGCCAGCACCACCGGGGACACGTACACCGGGGAGCTGTTTTTT | CASTTGDTYTGELFF
TRBJ2-7 | TRBV27 | NA | TGTGCCACCAGGGTAATCGGCGGCTACGAGCAGTACTTC | CATRVIGGYEQYF
TRBJ2-1 | TRBV7-3 | TRBD1 | TGTGCCAGCAGCTTAACGCTGGGACAGGGAAATGAGCAGTTCTTC | CASSLTLGQGNEQFF
TRBJ1-1 | TRBV7-8 | NA | TGTGCCAGCAGCCGGAGGGGGGGGAGTGACACTGAAGCTTTCTTT | CASSRRGGSDTEAFF